Listed here are 3 T cell receptor beta chains from one sample, sequenced in a study of T cells in tuberculosis. The assay was immunoSEQ multiplex PCR, and TCRdb's table has in-frame clones only and misses some. Of around 60,000 clones in the sample, under 90% were seen once. Cells were sorted from thawed PBMC rested overnight and stained with GMM-loaded CD1B tetramer, viability dye and anti-CD3. C32 glucose monomycolate from Rhodococcus equi was loaded onto the CD1B tetramers. Sequencing was carried out using CD1b-GMM tetramer-negative cells sorted from PBMCs. These receptors were collected from an adult woman with latent tuberculosis.

This clone was observed a handful of times. J is TRBJ2-7 and V is TRBV7-6; the match to TRBD2 covers 7 bases. Trimming took 1 base from V and 5 from J; bases not matched to a gene: 8. CDR1 and CDR2 from the germline V gene are SGHVS and FNYEAQ. The CDR3 contains 15 residues. DNA for the CDR3: TGTGCCAGCAGCTTAGTGAGCGGGGCTAGGGACGAGCAGTACTTC. Amino acids: CASSLVSGARDEQYF.

The V and J genes are TRBV6-1 and TRBJ1-5; D possibly corresponds to TRBD1 (6 bases). CDR3 size: 13 residues. Deletions cut 5 bases from V and 5 bases from J, with 10 bases between. CDR1 is MNHNS, CDR2 SASEGT, per germline. CDR3 loop: CASSSDSDQPQHF. DNA for the CDR3: TGTGCCAGCAGTTCGGACAGCGATCAGCCCCAGCATTTT.

CDR3 nucleotide sequence: TGTGCCAGCAGTGGAGGCAGCGGCCACACAGATACGCAGTATTTT. Translating it yields CASSGGSGHTDTQYF. This sequence joins TRBV6-1 and TRBJ2-3; possible D gene TRBD2, 5 bases. Between the trimmed V and J ends, which lost 4 bases and 2 bases, there was a span of 13 bases. This CDR3 spans 15 amino acids. The germline CDR1 and CDR2 sequences are MNHNS and SASEGT.